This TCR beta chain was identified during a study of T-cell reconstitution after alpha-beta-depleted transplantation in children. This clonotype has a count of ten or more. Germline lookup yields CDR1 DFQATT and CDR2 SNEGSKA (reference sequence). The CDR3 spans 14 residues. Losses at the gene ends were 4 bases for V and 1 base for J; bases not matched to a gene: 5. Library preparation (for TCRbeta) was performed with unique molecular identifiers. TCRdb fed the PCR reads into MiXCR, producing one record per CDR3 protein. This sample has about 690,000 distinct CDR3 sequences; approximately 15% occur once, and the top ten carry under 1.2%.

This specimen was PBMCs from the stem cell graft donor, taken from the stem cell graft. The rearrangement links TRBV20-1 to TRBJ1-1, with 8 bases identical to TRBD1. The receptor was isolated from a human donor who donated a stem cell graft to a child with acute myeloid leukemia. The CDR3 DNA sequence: TGCAGTGCTACTCAGGGGGCGCGGAACACTGAAGCTTTCTTT. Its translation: CSATQGARNTEAFF.